This T cell receptor (beta chain) came from a study of T cell responses to AZD1222 COVID-19 vaccine. Second-dose schedules of about 4 or about 12 weeks were combined. Whole-study findings and limits: Clonal diversity was possibly underestimated, and white British individuals and females predominated among donors.

A remark on this clone: Antigen unknown.

The data were produced by immunoSEQ multiplex PCR, yet TCRdb's version contains in-frame clones alone and is incomplete. The sample contains fewer than 110,000 clones, 85% to 95% of which appear only once. The CDR3 extends over 16 amino acids. V trimming: 2 bases; J trimming: 0 bases; junction bases outside the gene matches: 2. Germline values: CDR1 LNHNV, CDR2 YYDKDF (reference sequence). The chain links TRBV15 to TRBJ2-1; 9 bases agree with TRBD2. This receptor was taken from an adult who received the AZD1222 COVID-19 vaccine. The sample in question was peripheral blood, obtained 28 days after the second AZD1222 dose. CDR3 loop: CATSRMGLASYNEQFF. The CDR3 region has the DNA TGTGCCACCAGCAGAATGGGACTAGCCTCCTACAATGAGCAGTTCTTC.